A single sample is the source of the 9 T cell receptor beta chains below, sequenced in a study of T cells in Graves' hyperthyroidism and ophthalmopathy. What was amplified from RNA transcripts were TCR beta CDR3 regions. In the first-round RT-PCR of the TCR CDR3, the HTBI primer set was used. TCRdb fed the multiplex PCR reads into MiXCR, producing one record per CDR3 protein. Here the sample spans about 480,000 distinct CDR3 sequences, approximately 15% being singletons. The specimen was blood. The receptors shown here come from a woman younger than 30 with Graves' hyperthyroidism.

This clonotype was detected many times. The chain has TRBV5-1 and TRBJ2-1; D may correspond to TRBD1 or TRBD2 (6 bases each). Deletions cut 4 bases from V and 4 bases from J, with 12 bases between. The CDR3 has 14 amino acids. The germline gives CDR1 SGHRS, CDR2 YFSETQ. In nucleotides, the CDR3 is TGCGCCAGCAGCGCGGGACAATCTTACAATGAGCAGTTCTTC. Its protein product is CASSAGQSYNEQFF. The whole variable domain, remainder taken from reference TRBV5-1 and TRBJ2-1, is KAGVTQTPRYLIKTRGQQVTLSCSPISGHRSVSWYQQTPGQGLQFLFEYFSETQRNKGNFPGRFSGRQFSNSRSEMNVSTLELGDSALYLCASSAGQSYNEQFFGPGTRLTVL.

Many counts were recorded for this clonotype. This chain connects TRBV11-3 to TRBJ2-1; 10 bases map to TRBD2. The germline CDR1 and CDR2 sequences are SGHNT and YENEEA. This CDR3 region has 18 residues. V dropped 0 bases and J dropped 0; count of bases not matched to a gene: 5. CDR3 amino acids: CASSLEGTSGDSYNEQFF. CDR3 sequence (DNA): TGTGCCAGCAGCTTAGAGGGTACTAGCGGGGACTCCTACAATGAGCAGTTCTTC.

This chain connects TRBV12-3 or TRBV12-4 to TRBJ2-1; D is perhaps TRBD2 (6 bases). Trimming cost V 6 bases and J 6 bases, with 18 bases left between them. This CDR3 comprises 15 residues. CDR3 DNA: TGTGCCAGCAGGGGATGGGGGGAAGCTGGCAATGAGCAGTTCTTC. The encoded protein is CASRGWGEAGNEQFF.

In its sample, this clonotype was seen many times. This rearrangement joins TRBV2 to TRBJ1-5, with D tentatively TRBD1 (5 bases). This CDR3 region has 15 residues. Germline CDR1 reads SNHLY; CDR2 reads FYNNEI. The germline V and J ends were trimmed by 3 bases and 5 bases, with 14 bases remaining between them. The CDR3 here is CASSEEGRSDQPQHF. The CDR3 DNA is TGTGCCAGCAGTGAGGAGGGGAGATCTGATCAGCCCCAGCATTTT.

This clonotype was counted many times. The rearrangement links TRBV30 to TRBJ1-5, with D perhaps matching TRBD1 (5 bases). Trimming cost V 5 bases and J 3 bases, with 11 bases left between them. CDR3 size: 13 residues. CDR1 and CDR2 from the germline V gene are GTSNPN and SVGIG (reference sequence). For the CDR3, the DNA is TGTGCCTGGGGGTCCAGGGACAATCAGCCCCAGCATTTT. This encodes CAWGSRDNQPQHF.

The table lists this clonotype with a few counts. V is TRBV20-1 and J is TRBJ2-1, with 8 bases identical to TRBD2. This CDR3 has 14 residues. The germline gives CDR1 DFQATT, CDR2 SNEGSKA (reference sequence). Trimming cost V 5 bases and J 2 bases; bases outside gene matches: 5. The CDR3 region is CSAAPSGPYNEQFF. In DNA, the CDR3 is TGCAGTGCTGCCCCTAGCGGGCCCTACAATGAGCAGTTCTTC.

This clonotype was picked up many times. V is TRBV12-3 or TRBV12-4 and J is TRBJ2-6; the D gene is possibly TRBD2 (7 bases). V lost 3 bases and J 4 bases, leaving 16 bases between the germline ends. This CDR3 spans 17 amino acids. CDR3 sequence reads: CASSLITGGSGANVLTF. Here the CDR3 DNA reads TGTGCCAGCAGTTTGATCACGGGGGGCTCAGGGGCCAACGTCCTGACTTTC.

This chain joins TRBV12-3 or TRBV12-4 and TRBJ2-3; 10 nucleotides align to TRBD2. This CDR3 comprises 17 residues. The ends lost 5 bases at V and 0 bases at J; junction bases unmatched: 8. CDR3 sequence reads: CASSQILAGASTDTQYF. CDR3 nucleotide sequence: TGTGCCAGCAGTCAGATTCTAGCGGGAGCGAGCACAGATACGCAGTATTTT.

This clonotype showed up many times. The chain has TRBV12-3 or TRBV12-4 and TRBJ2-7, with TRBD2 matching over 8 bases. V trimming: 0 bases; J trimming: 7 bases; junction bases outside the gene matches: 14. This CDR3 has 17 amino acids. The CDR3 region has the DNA TGTGCCAGCAGTTTAGCGAGGTCGGGACTAGGTCTATTTGAGCAGTACTTC. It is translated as CASSLARSGLGLFEQYF.